The 27 T cell receptor beta chains below were found in one sample sequenced in a study of blood T cell repertoires in COVID-19. Some clones are missing from TCRdb's copy, which holds only in-frame ones; the method was immunoSEQ multiplex PCR. The sample lists about 46,000 clones, 88% seen once, with roughly 13% in the top ten. The sequenced sample consisted of peripheral blood. The receptors originated from a human donor with active COVID-19. The donor label of this sample is uncertain.

This rearrangement joins TRBV24-1 to TRBJ2-2; D not certain. The CDR3 runs 15 residues. V was shortened by 4 bases and J by 0 bases, with 8 bases between the two germline ends. In germline, CDR1 is KGHDR, CDR2 SFDVKD. CDR3 coding DNA: TGTGCCACCAGTGACCCGACAACGAACACCGGGGAGCTGTTTTTT. Amino acids: CATSDPTTNTGELFF.

The V and J genes are TRBV27 and TRBJ1-1; no definite D call. Germline CDR1 is MNHEY and CDR2 is SMNVEV (reference sequence). CDR3 length: 13 amino acids. Trimming left V 5 bases short and J 5 bases short, with 12 bases between. This CDR3 reads CASSLQRRTEAFF. For the CDR3, the DNA is TGTGCCAGCAGTCTGCAGCGACGGACTGAAGCTTTCTTT.

The chain is built from TRBV28 and TRBJ2-1; TRBD2 matches 9 bases. This CDR3 has 18 residues. Unmatched junction bases numbered 14, after V lost 6 bases and J lost 2 bases. Germline V gives CDR1 MDHEN, CDR2 SYDVKM. The CDR3 DNA follows: TGTGCCAGCAGCTCCATAGTGGGACTAGCTCAAACCTACAATGAGCAGTTCTTC. Protein product: CASSSIVGLAQTYNEQFF.

This rearrangement joins TRBV5-5 to TRBJ1-6; D ambiguous. Germline CDR1 reads SGHKS; CDR2 reads YYEKEE (reference sequence). Trimming shortened V by 0 bases and J by 0 bases, and 10 bases separated the two germline ends. The CDR3 loop spans 17 amino acids. Here the CDR3 DNA reads TGTGCCAGCAGCTTGGCGGCAGCGAGCTCCTATAATTCACCCCTCCACTTT. This gives the protein CASSLAAASSYNSPLHF.

The gene calls are TRBV7-9 and TRBJ2-1; 10 bases are a match to TRBD2. The germline CDR1 and CDR2 sequences are SEHNR and FQNEAQ (reference sequence). This CDR3 has 16 amino acids. The V and J ends lost 0 bases and 3 bases, in that order; junction bases with no gene match: 2. The CDR3 reads CASSLALAGSYNEQFF. The CDR3 DNA is TGTGCCAGCAGCTTAGCACTAGCGGGAAGCTACAATGAGCAGTTCTTC.

The rearrangement links TRBV2 to TRBJ2-7; 10 bases are shared with TRBD2. Germline loops: CDR1 SNHLY, CDR2 FYNNEI. The CDR3 loop spans 14 amino acids. The ends lost 7 bases at V and 4 bases at J; junction bases unmatched: 7. CDR3: CASNLAGEGYEQYF. CDR3 nucleotide sequence: TGTGCCAGCAATCTAGCGGGAGAAGGGTACGAGCAGTACTTC.

The chain recombines TRBV11-2 with TRBJ1-1; D is ambiguous. This CDR3 is 11 amino acids long. V lost 6 bases and J 6 bases, leaving 8 bases between the germline ends. Germline-derived CDR1 and CDR2 are SGHAT and FQNNGV. CDR3 bases: TGTGCCAGCAGAGACACGGCTGAAGCTTTCTTT. Protein sequence: CASRDTAEAFF.

The rearrangement joins TRBV5-1 to TRBJ2-7, with 9 bases that match TRBD2. With V trimmed by 3 bases and J by 4 bases, 14 bases remained unmatched. The CDR3 is 17 residues long. CDR1 and CDR2 (germline): SGHRS, YFSETQ. In DNA, the CDR3 is TGCGCCAGCAGCTGGGGAGGCGTAGCGGGGGCTTCTTACGAGCAGTACTTC. This encodes CASSWGGVAGASYEQYF.

The chain carries TRBV28 and TRBJ2-3, with D hard to call. This CDR3 is built from 15 residues. Germline CDR1 is MDHEN and CDR2 is SYDVKM. V lost 2 bases and J lost 0, with 9 bases in between. The CDR3 nucleotides are TGTGCCAGCAGTTTAAATACGGGTAGCACAGATACGCAGTATTTT. It specifies CASSLNTGSTDTQYF.

Only a few counts were recorded for this clone. The chain combines TRBV27 with TRBJ2-7, with 9 bases identical to TRBD1. V dropped 4 bases and J dropped 0; count of bases not matched to a gene: 28. Germline lookup yields CDR1 MNHEY and CDR2 SMNVEV (reference sequence). The CDR3 is made up of 23 amino acids. The CDR3 nucleotides are TGTGCCAGCAGTTCCATACTCCGTGCCTTGGTTAATCAACCGGGACAGGGCTCCTACGAGCAGTACTTC. This sequence encodes CASSSILRALVNQPGQGSYEQYF.

V usage is TRBV5-1 and J usage is TRBJ2-1; D possibly corresponds to TRBD2 (6 bases). The CDR3 is made up of 15 amino acids. The V gene's germline CDR1 is SGHRS and CDR2 YFSETQ. Trimming took 0 bases from V and 5 from J, leaving 12 bases between them. This chain's CDR3 is CASSLDFGEDNEQFF. As DNA, the CDR3 is TGCGCCAGCAGCTTGGACTTTGGGGAGGACAATGAGCAGTTCTTC.

This clone was detected only once. The chain recombines TRBV2 with TRBJ2-3; TRBD2 is a possible D gene (6 bases). The V end was cut by 4 bases, the J end by 5 bases, with 19 bases between. The CDR3 covers 16 residues. Germline V lookup: CDR1 SNHLY, CDR2 FYNNEI. The CDR3 sequence: CASSVIGVGGEDTQYF. In nucleotides, the CDR3 is TGTGCCAGCAGTGTTATCGGGGTGGGGGGAGAAGATACGCAGTATTTT.

This clone has only one observation. CDR3 sequence: CATKSDSYNEQFF. CDR3 nucleotide sequence: TGTGCCACCAAGAGTGACTCCTACAATGAGCAGTTCTTC. V is TRBV24-1 and J is TRBJ2-1; no clear D. The V end lost 8 bases, the J end lost 0 bases, and 7 bases lay between the germline ends. The V gene's germline CDR1 is KGHDR and CDR2 SFDVKD. This CDR3 is built from 13 residues.

The chain uses TRBV9 and TRBJ1-3; unclear D gene. V was cut by 0 bases and J by 0 bases, with 4 bases left in between. The length of the CDR3 is 14 residues. Per the germline V gene, CDR1 is SGDLS and CDR2 is YYNGEE. This CDR3 is CASSVAGSGNTIYF. CDR3 nucleotide sequence: TGTGCCAGCAGCGTAGCAGGCTCTGGAAACACCATATATTTT.

V usage is TRBV29-1 and J usage is TRBJ2-7, with D unclear. Per the germline V gene, CDR1 is SQVTM and CDR2 is ANQGSEA. Trimming cost V 6 bases and J 2 bases, with 11 bases left between them. The CDR3 spans 12 residues. The CDR3 loop reads CSVRGYTYEQYF. The CDR3, as DNA: TGCAGCGTCCGCGGCTACACCTACGAGCAGTACTTC.

The V and J genes are TRBV27 and TRBJ2-2, with TRBD1 matching over 7 bases. Germline assignment: CDR1 MNHEY and CDR2 SMNVEV (reference sequence). V shed 5 bases, J shed 2 bases, and the junction held 5 bases outside the gene matches. The CDR3 loop spans 15 amino acids. The CDR3 nucleotides are TGTGCCAGCAGTGGGGGACAGATTAACACCGGGGAGCTGTTTTTT. Translation: CASSGGQINTGELFF.

This sequence joins TRBV2 and TRBJ1-4; tentatively, D is TRBD1 (5 bases). CDR1 and CDR2 (germline): SNHLY, FYNNEI. With 4 bases removed from V and 7 bases from J, the gap between germline ends came to 7 bases. The CDR3 length is 12 residues. The CDR3 nucleotides are TGTGCCAGCAGTGTGGGGCGTGAAAAACTGTTTTTT. Translating it yields CASSVGREKLFF.

The V gene is TRBV6-6, the J gene TRBJ2-3, with 10 bases lining up with TRBD2. The germline V gene has CDR1 MNHNY and CDR2 SVGAGI (reference sequence). J gave up 2 bases and V 8 bases, and 10 bases lay outside the gene matches. The CDR3 is 16 residues long. As DNA, the CDR3 is TGTGCCAGCCGAGGGTCTAGCGGGGGCAACACAGATACGCAGTATTTT. Residues: CASRGSSGGNTDTQYF.

The chain is built from TRBV4-3 and TRBJ2-2; tentative D call: TRBD1 (6 bases). Trimming took off 0 bases at V and 5 bases at J, with 10 bases between the two ends. This CDR3 is 15 amino acids long. Germline CDR1 and CDR2: LGHNA and YSLEER. The DNA of the CDR3 is TGCGCCAGCAGCCAAGACCCACAGGGTACCGGGGAGCTGTTTTTT. This gives the protein CASSQDPQGTGELFF.

The V call is TRBV6-6, the J call TRBJ1-1; D is possibly TRBD1 (5 bases). V shed 7 bases and J shed 1 base, with 10 bases lying between them. The CDR3 totals 13 residues. The V gene's germline CDR1 is MNHNY and CDR2 SVGAGI (reference sequence). CDR3 DNA sequence: TGTGCCAGCAAGGACACCACGAACACTGAAGCTTTCTTT. It specifies CASKDTTNTEAFF.

The table lists this clone with a few counts. The rearrangement joins TRBV11-3 to TRBJ2-7, with 7 bases aligning to TRBD2. The germline V gene encodes CDR1 SGHNT and CDR2 YENEEA. The CDR3 is made up of 14 amino acids. Losses at the gene ends were 5 bases for V and 0 bases for J; bases not matched to a gene: 4. The CDR3 DNA sequence: TGTGCCAGCAGCCCGGCGGGGGTCTCCTACGAGCAGTACTTC. It is translated as CASSPAGVSYEQYF.

The rearrangement links TRBV18 to TRBJ1-6, with 11 bases fitting TRBD1. This CDR3 contains 14 residues. Trimming removed 4 bases from V and 7 bases from J; junction bases left unmatched: 0. The germline CDR1 and CDR2 sequences are KGHSH and LQKENI. CDR3 region: CASSRDRGNSPLHF. DNA for the CDR3: TGTGCCAGCTCACGGGACAGGGGGAATTCACCCCTCCACTTT.

The chain recombines TRBV10-3 with TRBJ2-2; 7 nucleotides align to TRBD2. The CDR3 has 15 residues. In germline, CDR1 is ENHRY, CDR2 SYGVKD. Losses at the gene ends were 0 bases for V and 11 bases for J; bases not matched to a gene: 9. CDR3 DNA sequence: TGTGCCATCAGTGAGTCGCGGGGGAGCTCGGAAGAGCTGTTTTTT. Translation gives CAISESRGSSEELFF.

This chain uses TRBV28 with TRBJ1-2, with TRBD1 as a possible D gene (6 bases). Trimming pared 8 bases from V and 4 bases from J, leaving 14 bases between. The CDR3 sequence is 13 residues long. Germline CDR1 is MDHEN and CDR2 is SYDVKM. For the CDR3, the DNA is TGTGCCAGCGGTCAGGGGTCGGGCTATGGCTACACCTTC. This sequence encodes CASGQGSGYGYTF.

The chain combines TRBV2 with TRBJ2-2; a possible D gene is TRBD1 (5 bases). The germline CDR1 and CDR2 sequences are SNHLY and FYNNEI. The CDR3 is 16 amino acids. Deletions cut 2 bases from V and 1 base from J, with 11 bases between. The CDR3 region has the DNA TGTGCCAGCAGTGAATCGTCGACAGTGAACACCGGGGAGCTGTTTTTT. It translates to CASSESSTVNTGELFF.

This clone was found a few times. The J gene is TRBJ2-3, the V gene TRBV6-2 or TRBV6-3; TRBD1 matches 7 bases. This CDR3 comprises 15 residues. J gave up 2 bases and V 5 bases, and 7 bases lay outside the gene matches. Germline loops: CDR1 MNHEY, CDR2 SVGEGT. The CDR3 here is CASSHRTGFTDTQYF. The CDR3 DNA follows: TGTGCCAGCAGTCATCGGACAGGATTCACAGATACGCAGTATTTT.

The J gene is TRBJ1-4, the V gene TRBV5-1; the match to TRBD1 covers 7 bases. J lost 7 bases, V lost 0 bases, and 6 bases had no gene match. Germline CDR1 and CDR2: SGHRS and YFSETQ. This CDR3 region has 15 residues. This CDR3 is CASSLVTGSGEKLFF. CDR3 bases: TGCGCCAGCAGCTTGGTGACAGGGAGTGGTGAAAAACTGTTTTTT.